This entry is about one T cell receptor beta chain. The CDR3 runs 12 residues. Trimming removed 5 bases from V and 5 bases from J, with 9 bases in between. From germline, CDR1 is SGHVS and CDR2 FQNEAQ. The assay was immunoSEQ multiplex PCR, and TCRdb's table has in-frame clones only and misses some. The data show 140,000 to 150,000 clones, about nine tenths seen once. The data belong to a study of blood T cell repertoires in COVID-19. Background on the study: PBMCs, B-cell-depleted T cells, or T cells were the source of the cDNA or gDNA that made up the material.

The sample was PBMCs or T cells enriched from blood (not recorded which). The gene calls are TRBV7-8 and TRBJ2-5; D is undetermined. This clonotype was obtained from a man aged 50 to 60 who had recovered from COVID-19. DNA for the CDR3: TGTGCCAGCAGCCCAGAGAGGGAGACCCAGTACTTC. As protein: CASSPERETQYF.